The 32 T cell receptor beta chains given below trace back to one sample, sequenced in a study of T cells after yellow fever vaccination (dated by TCRdb to about 2019). The library relied on 5' RACE. Data came from an Illumina HiSeq 2500. The public reads were reanalyzed by TCRdb: fastp trimming at Q25, MiXCR alignment, in-frame beta chains only. Every CDR3 protein is listed once, alongside the most common genes and DNA of its rows. The sample table holds 45,000 to 65,000 distinct CDR3 sequences, of which 6.5% to 8% were seen once. Roughly 26% of the sample comes from the top ten. The treatment or condition label here, explained by the study, means: live attenuated yellow fever vaccine strain. Sample: CD8+ T cells not binding an NS4B(214-222) dextramer, sorted from PBMCs, taken about 49 days after the first yellow fever vaccination. The cell subset or site label on this specimen signifies: NS4B epitope dextramer-negative CD8 T cells. Receptors were obtained from a man between 18 and 35 years old who received the YFV17D yellow fever vaccine.

The chain carries TRBV30 and TRBJ2-2, with D uncertain. The germline V and J ends were trimmed by 4 bases and 4 bases, with 7 bases remaining between them. Per the germline V gene, CDR1 is GTSNPN and CDR2 is SVGIG (reference sequence). The CDR3 length is 12 residues. For the CDR3, the DNA is TGTGCCTGGAACGTTGGCACCGGGGAGCTGTTTTTT. Translating gives CAWNVGTGELFF.

This clonotype was seen ten or more times. This chain links TRBV12-3 or TRBV12-4 with TRBJ2-4, with a tentative D call TRBD2 (7 bases). V dropped 3 bases and J dropped 6 bases, with 12 bases sitting between them. This CDR3 spans 14 amino acids. The CDR3 nucleotides are TGTGCCAGCAGTTTTGGCCGGGGGGCAAACATTCAGTACTTC. It yields the protein CASSFGRGANIQYF.

On this clonotype: An end of the junction does not agree with germline; a read error may underlie this. The chain has TRBV5-8 and TRBJ2-3; 8 bases are a match to TRBD1. Germline loops: CDR1 SGHTS, CDR2 YDEGEE. The CDR3 has 16 residues. The CDR3 protein is CAISPGGLCSSDTQYF. CDR3 sequence (DNA): TGTGCCATCAGCCCAGGGGGCCTCTGCTCATCCGATACGCAGTATTTT.

This clonotype was picked up a small number of times. The chain couples TRBV20-1 to TRBJ1-5, with 8 bases fitting TRBD1. V dropped 6 bases and J dropped 0; count of bases not matched to a gene: 10. This CDR3 has 16 amino acids. Germline V gene sequence: CDR1 DFQATT, CDR2 SNEGSKA (reference sequence). Written as DNA, the CDR3 is TGCAGTGCCGCCCGGGACAGGTCTTATAGCAATCAGCCCCAGCATTTT. Translation gives CSAARDRSYSNQPQHF.

The rearrangement links TRBV4-1 to TRBJ1-1; D not certain. CDR3 size: 14 residues. V was cut by 4 bases and J by 4 bases, with 13 bases left in between. CDR1 is MGHRA and CDR2 is YSYEKL in the germline V gene. CDR3 DNA: TGCGCCAGCAGCCCCGTTGGGTTAATCACTGAAGCTTTCTTT. Amino acid sequence: CASSPVGLITEAFF.

The chain is built from TRBV6-4 and TRBJ2-2; no clear D. Between the trimmed V and J ends, which lost 2 bases and 3 bases, there was a span of 4 bases. From germline, CDR1 is MRHNA and CDR2 SNTAGT. The CDR3 is 13 amino acids. CDR3 amino acids: CASSDRHTGELFF. The DNA of the CDR3 is TGTGCCAGCAGTGACCGACACACCGGGGAGCTGTTTTTT.

This clonotype occurred many times. The V and J genes are TRBV29-1 and TRBJ1-1, with 9 bases that match TRBD1. The CDR3 consists of 17 residues. The germline gives CDR1 SQVTM, CDR2 ANQGSEA. V gave up 5 bases and J gave up 0 bases; unmatched junction bases: 13. CDR3 DNA: TGCAGCGTTCCTAGAAACCGGGACAGGGAGTTGAACACTGAAGCTTTCTTT. This translates into CSVPRNRDRELNTEAFF. The entire variable domain, with the rest obtained from reference TRBV29-1 and TRBJ1-1, is as follows: SAVISQKPSRDICQRGTSLTIQCQVDSQVTMMFWYRQQPGQSLTLIATANQGSEATYESGFVIDKFPISRPNLTFSTLTVSNMSPEDSSIYLCSVPRNRDRELNTEAFFGQGTRLTVV.

The sample holds many counts of this clonotype. The J gene is TRBJ1-5, the V gene TRBV19, with 8 positions matching TRBD1. This CDR3 comprises 16 residues. Germline V gives CDR1 LNHDA, CDR2 SQIVND (reference sequence). V dropped 1 base and J dropped 5; count of bases not matched to a gene: 7. The CDR3 DNA reads as TGTGCCAGTAGTATAGGTAGGACAGGGTGGGATCAGCCCCAGCATTTT. Translating gives CASSIGRTGWDQPQHF. Based on the CDR3 plus reference TRBV19 and TRBJ1-5, the full variable domain is DGGITQSPKYLFRKEGQNVTLSCEQNLNHDAMYWYRQDPGQGLRLIYYSQIVNDFQKGDIAEGYSVSREKKESFPLTVTSAQKNPTAFYLCASSIGRTGWDQPQHFGDGTRLSIL.

This clonotype was detected many times. V is TRBV10-3 and J is TRBJ1-2, with D possibly being TRBD1 (6 bases). Trimming took off 2 bases at V and 3 bases at J, with 7 bases between the two ends. This CDR3 region has 13 residues. Per the germline V gene, CDR1 is ENHRY and CDR2 is SYGVKD. CDR3 sequence reads: CAISEGQYYGYTF. CDR3 nucleotides: TGTGCCATCAGTGAGGGACAGTACTATGGCTACACCTTC.

The sample holds many counts of this clonotype. This rearrangement joins TRBV29-1 to TRBJ2-3; 13 bases agree with TRBD2. Unmatched junction bases numbered 12, after V lost 2 bases and J lost 4 bases. CDR3 length: 18 amino acids. Germline V CDR1 and CDR2: SQVTM, ANQGSEA. As DNA, the CDR3 is TGCAGCGTTGAAATTCCGCTACTAGCGGGGGGGCCAGCAGATACGCAGTATTTT. Translation: CSVEIPLLAGGPADTQYF.

This clonotype was seen only a few times. The chain uses TRBV15 and TRBJ2-1; D is ambiguous. V was clipped by 1 base and J by 7 bases, with 11 bases between them. CDR3 length equals 14 residues. The germline V gene has CDR1 LNHNV and CDR2 YYDKDF (reference sequence). DNA of the CDR3: TGTGCCACCAGCAGAGTAACATCTATGAATGAGCAGTTCTTC. As protein: CATSRVTSMNEQFF.

As DNA, the CDR3 is TGCGCCAGCAGCCTTACATGGACTAGCATGGGGAATGAGCAGTTCTTC. As protein: CASSLTWTSMGNEQFF. V is TRBV4-3 and J is TRBJ2-1; 8 positions agree with TRBD2. Germline values: CDR1 LGHNA, CDR2 YSLEER. V shed 4 bases and J 7 bases; nucleotides not matched to a gene: 12. The CDR3 sequence is 16 residues long.

This clonotype was counted between two and nine times. This chain connects TRBV7-9 to TRBJ1-2, with 9 bases lining up with TRBD1. CDR1 and CDR2 (germline): SEHNR, FQNEAQ (reference sequence). V trimming: 5 bases; J trimming: 7 bases; junction bases outside the gene matches: 5. The CDR3 has 13 residues. The CDR3 protein is CASSETGGGGYTF. The CDR3 nucleotides are TGTGCCAGCAGCGAGACAGGGGGTGGTGGCTACACCTTC.

This rearrangement joins TRBV11-2 to TRBJ2-3, with 13 bases lining up with TRBD2. CDR3 length: 20 amino acids. Germline trimming cut 4 bases from V and 2 bases from J; bases unmatched to any gene: 15. CDR1 SGHAT and CDR2 FQNNGV come from the germline V gene. As DNA, the CDR3 is TGTGCCAGCAGCTCAACGGAACCGGGACTAGCGGGACCTTTCACAGATACGCAGTATTTT. Amino acid sequence: CASSSTEPGLAGPFTDTQYF.

This clonotype came up a few times. The chain is built from TRBV14 and TRBJ2-7, with D hard to call. V was cut by 3 bases and J by 5 bases, with 11 bases left in between. This CDR3 comprises 13 residues. Germline loops: CDR1 SGHDN, CDR2 FVKESK. In DNA, the CDR3 is TGTGCCAGCAGCCATCTATCGAGCCACGAGCAGTACGTC. This sequence encodes CASSHLSSHEQYV.

In this sample, this clonotype turned up many times. This chain joins TRBV11-2 and TRBJ2-7; tentative D call: TRBD2 (5 bases). The CDR3 has 14 residues. With 1 base removed from V and 3 bases from J, the gap between germline ends came to 10 bases. CDR1 SGHAT and CDR2 FQNNGV come from the germline V gene. As DNA, the CDR3 is TGTGCCAGCAGCTTAGTGGACTCCTACTACGAGCAGTACTTC. Its translation is CASSLVDSYYEQYF. Looking up the rest from reference TRBV11-2 and TRBJ2-7 gives the full variable domain: EAGVAQSPRYKIIEKRQSVAFWCNPISGHATLYWYQQILGQGPKLLIQFQNNGVVDDSQLPKDRFSAERLKGVDSTLKIQPAKLEDSAVYLCASSLVDSYYEQYFGPGTRLTVT.

This rearrangement joins TRBV5-5 to TRBJ2-1; D gene unclear. Germline assignment: CDR1 SGHKS and CDR2 YYEKEE (reference sequence). Trimming shortened V by 0 bases and J by 8 bases, and 12 bases separated the two germline ends. This CDR3 spans 14 amino acids. The CDR3 DNA follows: TGTGCCAGCAGCTTGGCCGGTGTGGGTCATGAGCAGTTCTTC. Amino acid sequence: CASSLAGVGHEQFF.

There are many counts of this clonotype. The chain recombines TRBV7-3 with TRBJ2-3; D gene unclear. V was cut by 0 bases and J by 4 bases, with 8 bases left in between. The germline CDR1 and CDR2 sequences are SGHTA and FQGTGA. The CDR3 contains 14 residues. The CDR3 nucleotides are TGTGCCAGCAGCTTAACGGGCTGGGCAGATACGCAGTATTTT. The encoded protein is CASSLTGWADTQYF.

The rearrangement joins TRBV6-6 to TRBJ1-1; D is possibly TRBD1 (5 bases). Trimming took 6 bases from V and 8 from J, leaving 10 bases between them. The CDR3 totals 11 residues. CDR1 and CDR2 from the germline V gene are MNHNY and SVGAGI (reference sequence). The CDR3 DNA reads TGTGCCAGCAGACAGGCCCCGGAAGCTTTCTTT. The encoded protein is CASRQAPEAFF.

The rearrangement uses TRBV20-1 and TRBJ2-7, with D perhaps matching TRBD1 (5 bases). Germline assignment: CDR1 DFQATT and CDR2 SNEGSKA (reference sequence). CDR3 length equals 13 residues. V was pared by 0 bases and J by 3 bases, with 9 bases between. CDR3 amino acids: CSARDQGVYEQYV. Written as DNA, the CDR3 is TGCAGTGCTAGAGATCAAGGGGTCTACGAGCAGTACGTC.

In its sample, this clonotype was seen many times. The rearrangement joins TRBV5-1 to TRBJ1-1; D not resolved. Trimming stripped 4 bases from V and 1 base from J, with 11 bases between. The CDR3 sequence is 14 residues long. Germline CDR1 and CDR2: SGHRS and YFSETQ. CDR3 in DNA: TGCGCCAGCAGCGTCTATCTAGGGAACACTGAAGCTTTCTTT. Translated: CASSVYLGNTEAFF.

The chain employs TRBV2 and TRBJ2-7; the match to TRBD1 covers 9 bases. The V and J ends lost 8 bases and 2 bases, in that order; junction bases with no gene match: 1. In germline, CDR1 is SNHLY, CDR2 FYNNEI. The CDR3 totals 12 residues. The CDR3 loop reads CASGQGTYEQYF. The CDR3 DNA follows: TGTGCCAGCGGACAGGGGACCTACGAGCAGTACTTC. The variable domain in full, with the rest retrieved from reference TRBV2 and TRBJ2-7, is EPEVTQTPSHQVTQMGQEVILRCVPISNHLYFYWYRQILGQKVEFLVSFYNNEISEKSEIFDDQFSVERPDGSNFTLKIRSTKLEDSAMYFCASGQGTYEQYFGPGTRLTVT.

The rearrangement joins TRBV5-1 to TRBJ2-5; 12 nucleotides line up with TRBD2. V lost 3 bases, J lost 1 base, and 7 bases stayed unmatched. The germline CDR1 and CDR2 sequences are SGHRS and YFSETQ. The CDR3 is 17 residues long. The CDR3 DNA reads TGCGCCAGCAGCTCACGACTAGCGGGGGCCCGCCAAGAGACCCAGTACTTC. Its protein is CASSSRLAGARQETQYF.

This clonotype has a count of ten or more. The chain employs TRBV7-9 and TRBJ1-2; D gene unclear. Germline assignment: CDR1 SEHNR and CDR2 FQNEAQ (reference sequence). The CDR3 has 13 amino acids. Trimming cost V 4 bases and J 5 bases, with 11 bases left between them. CDR3 sequence (DNA): TGTGCCAGCAGCTCCCCGTTCGGGTATGGCTACACCTTC. Its translation is CASSSPFGYGYTF.

This clonotype was counted many times. The CDR3 coding sequence is TGCAGTGTCCCCCCAATCGGGGGGTCCTACAATGAGCAGTTCTTC. This encodes CSVPPIGGSYNEQFF. This chain connects TRBV20-1 to TRBJ2-1; 7 positions agree with TRBD2. Germline V CDR1 and CDR2: DFQATT, SNEGSKA (reference sequence). The CDR3 covers 15 residues. Trimming removed 7 bases from V and 1 base from J; junction bases left unmatched: 10.

This clonotype came up many times. The chain combines TRBV11-2 with TRBJ2-5; D is unresolved. CDR1 is SGHAT, CDR2 FQNNGV, per germline. This CDR3 has 11 amino acids. Trimming pared 2 bases from V and 9 bases from J, leaving 7 bases between. The CDR3 sequence: CASSLFLAQYF. The CDR3 bases are TGTGCCAGCAGCTTATTTCTGGCCCAGTACTTC.

The J gene is TRBJ2-5, the V gene TRBV5-1, with D maybe TRBD2 (5 bases). The CDR3 covers 16 residues. V shed 4 bases and J shed 2 bases, with 18 bases lying between them. The germline V gene has CDR1 SGHRS and CDR2 YFSETQ. The CDR3 DNA follows: TGCGCCAGCAGCCCGGACGAGGGAGTCGGACAAGAGACCCAGTACTTC. The encoded protein is CASSPDEGVGQETQYF.

There are many counts of this clonotype. The chain links TRBV12-3 or TRBV12-4 to TRBJ2-1, with TRBD1 matching 8 bases. The V segment lost 7 bases and the J segment 7 bases; nucleotides outside the gene matches: 6. This CDR3 region has 13 residues. DNA for the CDR3: TGTGCCAGCACCCAGACAGGGGTGAATGAGCAGTTCTTC. Translated, it gives CASTQTGVNEQFF.

The table lists this clonotype with a few counts. Germline and junction disagree at one end, which may indicate a read error. The chain links TRBV2 to TRBJ2-5; 8 nucleotides agree with TRBD1. CDR1 and CDR2 (germline): SNHLY, FYNNEI. The CDR3 extends over 14 amino acids. The chain's CDR3 is CACRHTGGQETQYF. The CDR3 region has the DNA TGTGCCTGCAGACATACAGGGGGTCAAGAGACCCAGTACTTC.

This clonotype has more than one count but fewer than ten. The rearrangement links TRBV5-4 to TRBJ1-1; perhaps TRBD1 as D (6 bases). Germline assignment: CDR1 SGHNT and CDR2 YYREEE (reference sequence). CDR3 length: 15 residues. V lost 4 bases and J 3 bases, leaving 16 bases between the germline ends. The CDR3 spells CASSDWTAKHTEAFF. The CDR3 nucleotides read TGTGCCAGCAGCGATTGGACAGCTAAGCACACTGAAGCTTTCTTT.

The chain carries TRBV10-3 and TRBJ2-5, with D possibly TRBD1 on 5 matching bases. Trimming removed 3 bases from V and 4 bases from J, with 15 bases in between. The CDR3 loop spans 15 amino acids. Germline loops: CDR1 ENHRY, CDR2 SYGVKD. CDR3 protein: CAISEGVGVGETQYF. The CDR3 region has the DNA TGTGCCATCAGTGAAGGCGTAGGGGTGGGAGAGACCCAGTACTTC.

Only a few counts were recorded for this clonotype. V usage is TRBV5-1 and J usage is TRBJ2-1; D perhaps matches TRBD1 (6 bases). CDR1 SGHRS and CDR2 YFSETQ come from the germline V gene. V lost 2 bases and J 4 bases, leaving 7 bases between the germline ends. CDR3 size: 13 residues. The CDR3 is CASSFTGYNEQFF. The CDR3 nucleotides are TGCGCCAGCAGCTTTACAGGGTACAATGAGCAGTTCTTC.